The TCR beta chain described here comes from a study of CXCR3-negative and CXCR3-positive naive CD8 T cells. Study-level points and caveats: Hydrophobicity was higher for TRB CDR3s found in CXCR3-positive naive cells than in CXCR3-negative naive cells. Whereas both naive subsets had comparably high diversity, memory CD8+ cells had much lower diversity.

Researchers prepared the TRB cDNA libraries using 5' RACE with UMI labels. TCRdb reprocessed the 5' RACE reads, keeping one entry per CDR3 protein, no DNA. This sample contains approximately 130,000 distinct CDR3 sequences. Among CD8+ T cells, naive ones were CD45RO-CCR7+CD27+CD95-. Regarding this clonotype: Its antigen is as yet unknown.

This CDR3 has 14 residues. Germline V gene sequence: CDR1 MNHEY, CDR2 SVGAGI. The sample consisted of naive CXCR3+ CD8+ T cells from blood. As to subset: CD45RO-CCR7+CD27+CD95- naive CD8+ T cells expressing CXCR3 (TNR3+). The chain uses TRBV6-5 and TRBJ2-7; TCRdb names TRBD1, which stays unverified in the absence of DNA. This TCR came from a human donor in good health. Some clones in this sample may be carry-over from other donors' samples. The CDR3 here is CASSYQQGYHEQYF.